The subject of this entry is one T cell receptor (beta chain). The data were taken from a study of blood T cells in healthy people across ages. The CDR3 loop spans 16 amino acids. Germline loops: CDR1 SGHVS, CDR2 FQNEAQ. Trimming cost V 5 bases and J 4 bases; bases outside gene matches: 13. Alongside a J-beta primer mix, a sample-barcoded 5' primer served in a second PCR lasting about 7 to 12 cycles. One entry per CDR3 protein results from TCRdb running MiXCR on the 5' RACE reads. The table records about 640,000 distinct CDR3 sequences, around 54% of them present only once. This rearrangement joins TRBV7-8 to TRBJ2-7; TRBD1 matches at 8 bases. The receptor's source is a man between 60 and 75 years old in good health. The sample taken for sequencing was blood. The CDR3 loop reads CASSQRPGTGRYEQYF. The CDR3 DNA sequence: TGTGCCAGCAGCCAAAGACCGGGGACAGGACGTTACGAGCAGTACTTC.